These T cell receptor beta chains were read from a single sample in a study of cytomegalovirus exposure and HLA in healthy donors. Clones were sequenced by immunoSEQ multiplex PCR, and TCRdb holds only the in-frame ones, with some missing. The table records under 150,000 clones, about three quarters of them present only once. Sequencing was performed on PBMCs. Receptors were obtained from a female donor in good health and CMV-seropositive. CDR3s include the opening cysteine and the closing phenylalanine or tryptophan. Fields, in order: V gene, J gene, CDR3 protein.

TRBV4-1	TRBJ2-7	CASSQVKGVGYEQYF
TRBV11-2	TRBJ2-7	CASSLGAYYEQYF
TRBV30	TRBJ2-7	CAWKGLAGVYEQYF
TRBV11-2	TRBJ2-1	CASRGGRRSYNEQFF
TRBV5-4	TRBJ2-7	CASSRDFSYEQYF
TRBV6-5	TRBJ1-1	CASRGAGNTEAFF
TRBV12-5	TRBJ2-1	CAQNWRGLNNEQFF
TRBV5-1	TRBJ2-1	CASSLLPGQGNNEQFF
TRBV6-5	TRBJ2-7	CASSLEERSYEQYF
TRBV5-4	TRBJ2-3	CASSTGLLVDDTQYF
TRBV5-1	TRBJ2-1	CASSSSGGENEQFF
TRBV28	TRBJ1-5	CASSLIGTGGSWPQHF
TRBV7-9	TRBJ2-3	CASSRGQNPTDTQYF
TRBV6-1	TRBJ2-5	CASSEARWETQYF
TRBV30	TRBJ2-3	CAWSVASGGRDTQYF
TRBV5-1	TRBJ1-3	CASSLEAGGNTIYF
TRBV14	TRBJ2-7	CASSHYDRGPYEQYF
TRBV2	TRBJ2-5	CASAGDYRETQYF
TRBV19	TRBJ2-6	CASTRLAGVSGANVLTF
TRBV7-3	TRBJ2-5	CASSFDRGETQYF
TRBV12-5	TRBJ2-5	CASGLVRTGPTETQYF
TRBV5-8	TRBJ1-2	CASSLGRSNYGYTF
TRBV11-2	TRBJ1-2	CASSLDHRDHYGYTF
TRBV5-1	TRBJ2-3	CASSRQGGTDTQYF
TRBV28	TRBJ2-7	CASSRKGGQGSEQYF